The 10 T cell receptor beta chains reported below all come from one sample, sequenced in a study of blood T cell repertoires in COVID-19. Assay used: immunoSEQ multiplex PCR; TCRdb lists only in-frame clones, some missing. This repertoire shows hundreds of thousands of clones, about 84% found once; its top ten account for approximately 7.4%. Material for sequencing was PBMCs or T cells enriched from blood (not recorded which). The receptors shown here come from a woman aged 40 to 50 with acute COVID-19.

The chain links TRBV4-2 to TRBJ1-5, with a tentative D call TRBD1 (5 bases). The germline CDR1 and CDR2 sequences are LGHNA and YNFKEQ. The CDR3 covers 13 residues. V dropped 2 bases and J dropped 6 bases, with 8 bases sitting between them. CDR3 loop: CASSQTRVQPQHF. CDR3 bases: TGTGCCAGCAGCCAAACCAGGGTTCAGCCCCAGCATTTT.

This chain joins TRBV3-1 (or the pseudogene TRBV3-2) and TRBJ2-7, with D possibly being TRBD2 (6 bases). This CDR3 is built from 15 residues. Germline lookup yields CDR1 LGHDT and CDR2 YNNKEL (reference sequence). Deletions cut 0 bases from V and 2 bases from J, with 11 bases between. Written as DNA, the CDR3 is TGTGCCAGCAGCCAAGATCGGGGGTCGGCCTACGAGCAGTACTTC. Translated, it gives CASSQDRGSAYEQYF.

The rearrangement joins TRBV28 to TRBJ2-5, with 8 positions matching TRBD1. This CDR3 has 15 residues. J gave up 4 bases and V 3 bases, and 7 bases lay outside the gene matches. Germline CDR1 is MDHEN and CDR2 is SYDVKM. CDR3 DNA sequence: TGTGCCAGCAGTTTGGGCGACAGGGGTGGAGAGACCCAGTACTTC. It encodes CASSLGDRGGETQYF.

The chain joins TRBV28 to TRBJ1-5; 9 bases match TRBD1. Germline V gives CDR1 MDHEN, CDR2 SYDVKM. The CDR3 runs to 16 residues. V trimming: 10 bases; J trimming: 4 bases; junction bases outside the gene matches: 14. For the CDR3, the DNA is TGTGCCATACTTCCGGGACAGGGCCCACTTAATCAGCCCCAGCATTTT. This gives the protein CAILPGQGPLNQPQHF.

V is TRBV9 and J is TRBJ1-6, with TRBD1 identical over 9 bases. Germline V CDR1 and CDR2: SGDLS, YYNGEE. With 4 bases clipped from V and 5 bases from J, the junction kept 4 bases outside the gene matches. The length of the CDR3 is 15 residues. The CDR3 sequence is CASSSRDRDNSPLHF. CDR3 in DNA: TGTGCCAGCAGCTCGAGGGACAGGGATAATTCACCCCTCCACTTT. The variable domain in full, completed from reference TRBV9 and TRBJ1-6, reads DSGVTQTPKHLITATGQRVTLRCSPRSGDLSVYWYQQSLDQGLQFLIQYYNGEERAKGNILERFSAQQFPDLHSELNLSSLELGDSALYFCASSSRDRDNSPLHFGNGTRLTVT.

The chain carries TRBV7-2 and TRBJ2-1; perhaps TRBD2 as D (5 bases). The CDR3 extends over 14 amino acids. Germline V gene lookup returns CDR1 SGHTA and CDR2 FQGNSA. Trimming stripped 5 bases from V and 2 bases from J, with 10 bases between. In nucleotides, the CDR3 is TGTGCCAGCAGCCAGGCGGGCCCCTACAATGAGCAGTTCTTC. This gives the protein CASSQAGPYNEQFF.

The chain combines TRBV7-8 with TRBJ1-1; D perhaps matches TRBD1 (6 bases). Trimming cost V 5 bases and J 4 bases, with 11 bases left between them. The length of the CDR3 is 13 residues. Germline V gene lookup returns CDR1 SGHVS and CDR2 FQNEAQ. CDR3 protein: CASSEDRFTEAFF. The CDR3 bases are TGTGCCAGCAGCGAGGACAGATTCACTGAAGCTTTCTTT.

The chain couples TRBV10-3 to TRBJ1-1, with 7 positions matching TRBD1. V lost 5 bases, J lost 3 bases, and 3 bases stayed unmatched. Germline V lookup: CDR1 ENHRY, CDR2 SYGVKD. The CDR3 is 13 amino acids. CDR3 region: CAISLRGDTEAFF. In DNA, the CDR3 is TGTGCCATCAGTCTCAGGGGGGACACTGAAGCTTTCTTT.

This clone was seen once. The J gene is TRBJ2-2, the V gene TRBV5-1, with TRBD1 matching over 12 bases. Germline assignment: CDR1 SGHRS and CDR2 YFSETQ. This CDR3 has 17 amino acids. The V and J ends lost 7 bases and 6 bases, in that order; junction bases with no gene match: 13. The DNA for the CDR3 is TGCGCCAGCCAAATTCAACCGGGACAGGGGGCGTCCGGGGAGCTGTTTTTT. This encodes CASQIQPGQGASGELFF.

The chain carries TRBV5-1 and TRBJ2-2; D possibly corresponds to TRBD1 (6 bases). The V end lost 4 bases, the J end lost 6 bases, and 13 bases lay between the germline ends. Germline CDR1 is SGHRS and CDR2 is YFSETQ. This CDR3 spans 14 amino acids. CDR3 region: CASSLTGYAGELFF. The CDR3 nucleotides are TGCGCCAGCAGCCTCACAGGGTATGCCGGGGAGCTGTTTTTT. Full variable domain (rest looked up from reference TRBV5-1 and TRBJ2-2): KAGVTQTPRYLIKTRGQQVTLSCSPISGHRSVSWYQQTPGQGLQFLFEYFSETQRNKGNFPGRFSGRQFSNSRSEMNVSTLELGDSALYLCASSLTGYAGELFFGEGSRLTVL.